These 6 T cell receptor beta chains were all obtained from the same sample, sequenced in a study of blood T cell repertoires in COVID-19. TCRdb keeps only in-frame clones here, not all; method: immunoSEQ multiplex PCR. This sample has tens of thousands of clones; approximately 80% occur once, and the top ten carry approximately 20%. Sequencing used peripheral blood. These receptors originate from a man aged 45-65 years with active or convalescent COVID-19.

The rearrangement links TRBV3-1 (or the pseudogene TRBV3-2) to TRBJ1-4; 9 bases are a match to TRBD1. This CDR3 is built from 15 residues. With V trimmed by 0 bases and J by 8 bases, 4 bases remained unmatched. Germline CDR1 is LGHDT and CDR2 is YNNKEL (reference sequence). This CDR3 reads CASSQEDRGGEKLFF. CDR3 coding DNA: TGTGCCAGCAGCCAAGAAGACAGGGGGGGGGAAAAACTGTTTTTT.

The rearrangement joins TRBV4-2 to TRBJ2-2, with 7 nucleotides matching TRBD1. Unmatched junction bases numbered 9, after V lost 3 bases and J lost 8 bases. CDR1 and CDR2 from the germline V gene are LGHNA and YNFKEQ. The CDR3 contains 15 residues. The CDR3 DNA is TGTGCCAGCAGCCAGGCTCGACAGGGTGTTGGGGAGCTGTTTTTT. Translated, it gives CASSQARQGVGELFF.

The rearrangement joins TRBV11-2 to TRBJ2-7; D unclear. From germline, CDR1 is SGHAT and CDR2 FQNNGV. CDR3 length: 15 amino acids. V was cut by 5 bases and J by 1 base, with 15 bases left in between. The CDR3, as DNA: TGTGCCAGCAGCGCTTGGCAGGTCTCTTCCTACGAGCAGTACTTC. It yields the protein CASSAWQVSSYEQYF. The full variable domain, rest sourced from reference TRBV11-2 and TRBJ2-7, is EAGVAQSPRYKIIEKRQSVAFWCNPISGHATLYWYQQILGQGPKLLIQFQNNGVVDDSQLPKDRFSAERLKGVDSTLKIQPAKLEDSAVYLCASSAWQVSSYEQYFGPGTRLTVT.

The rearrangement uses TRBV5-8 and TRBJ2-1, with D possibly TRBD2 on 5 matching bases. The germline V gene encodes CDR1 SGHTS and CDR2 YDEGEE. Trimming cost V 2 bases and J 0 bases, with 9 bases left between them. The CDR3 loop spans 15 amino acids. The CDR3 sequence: CASSFSTSSYNEQFF. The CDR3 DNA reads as TGTGCCAGCAGCTTTTCTACTAGCTCCTACAATGAGCAGTTCTTC. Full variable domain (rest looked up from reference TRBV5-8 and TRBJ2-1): EAGVTQSPTHLIKTRGQQATLRCSPISGHTSVYWYQQALGLGLQFLLWYDEGEERNRGNFPPRFSGRQFPNYSSELNVNALELEDSALYLCASSFSTSSYNEQFFGPGTRLTVL.

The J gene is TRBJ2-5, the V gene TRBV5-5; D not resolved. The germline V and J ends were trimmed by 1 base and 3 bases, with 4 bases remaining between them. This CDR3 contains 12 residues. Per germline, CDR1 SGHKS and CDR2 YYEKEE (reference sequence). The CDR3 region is CASSLTEETQYF. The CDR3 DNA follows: TGTGCCAGCAGCTTGACGGAAGAGACCCAGTACTTC.

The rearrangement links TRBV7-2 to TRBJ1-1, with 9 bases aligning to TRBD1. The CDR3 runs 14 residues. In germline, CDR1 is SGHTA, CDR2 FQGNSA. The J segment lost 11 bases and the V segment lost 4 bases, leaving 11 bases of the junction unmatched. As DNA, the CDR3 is TGTGCCAGCAGCTGGAGGAGGGACAGGGTTGAGGCTTTCTTT. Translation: CASSWRRDRVEAFF.